The 5 T cell receptor beta chains reported below all come from one sample, sequenced in a study of blood T cell repertoires in COVID-19 (dated by TCRdb to about 2020). Libraries came from the immunoSEQ multiplex PCR assay. As stored in TCRdb, this immuneACCESS dataset retains in-frame rearrangements with V and J assigned. A fraction of the clones does not appear; measured against another copy, unresolved V genes explain less than half of the discrepancy, and the remainder lacks a known reason. The sample yields about 400,000 clones; 86% were counted once. The top ten clonotypes cover less than 9% of the sample. The sample comprised peripheral blood. These receptors all stem from a woman between 55 and 75 years old with COVID-19, enrolled during active disease.

The chain has TRBV27 and TRBJ1-2, with D possibly matching TRBD1 (5 bases). CDR1 is MNHEY, CDR2 SMNVEV, per germline (reference sequence). V lost 3 bases to trimming and J lost 1 base, with 9 bases between them. The CDR3 is made up of 14 amino acids. The CDR3 DNA follows: TGTGCCAGCAGTTTGGCGGGGCGTAACTATGGCTACACCTTC. It is translated as CASSLAGRNYGYTF.

This chain uses TRBV18 with TRBJ2-7; D may be TRBD1 (6 bases). The length of the CDR3 is 14 residues. Looked up from germline, CDR1 is KGHSH and CDR2 is LQKENI. V was shortened by 0 bases and J by 3 bases, with 9 bases between the two germline ends. The CDR3 here is CASSPPSGVYEQYF. The DNA for the CDR3 is TGTGCCAGCTCACCACCGTCAGGGGTCTACGAGCAGTACTTC.

This clone was seen only a few times. V is TRBV7-2 and J is TRBJ1-5; 7 bases are a match to TRBD1. In germline, CDR1 is SGHTA, CDR2 FQGNSA. The CDR3 has 13 residues. Trimming removed 6 bases from V and 4 bases from J; junction bases left unmatched: 3. The CDR3 protein is CASSIQGNQPQHF. The CDR3, as DNA: TGTGCCAGCAGTATACAGGGGAATCAGCCCCAGCATTTT.

The chain links TRBV5-1 to TRBJ1-2; D gene uncertain. V was shortened by 3 bases and J by 4 bases, with 16 bases between the two germline ends. This CDR3 spans 15 amino acids. CDR1 and CDR2 from the germline V gene are SGHRS and YFSETQ. In DNA form, the CDR3 reads TGCGCCAGCAGCTACCTAGGCGGCGGGTCCTATGGCTACACCTTC. Translated: CASSYLGGGSYGYTF. Based on the CDR3 plus reference TRBV5-1 and TRBJ1-2, the full variable domain is KAGVTQTPRYLIKTRGQQVTLSCSPISGHRSVSWYQQTPGQGLQFLFEYFSETQRNKGNFPGRFSGRQFSNSRSEMNVSTLELGDSALYLCASSYLGGGSYGYTFGSGTRLTVV.

The rearrangement joins TRBV7-2 to TRBJ2-2; D perhaps matches TRBD1 (7 bases). Per germline, CDR1 SGHTA and CDR2 FQGNSA. The CDR3 runs to 14 residues. Deletions cut 5 bases from V and 4 bases from J, with 11 bases between. CDR3 sequence (DNA): TGTGCCAGCAGCCCGCAGGGGGGCACCGGGGAGCTGTTTTTT. Amino acids: CASSPQGGTGELFF.